This TCR beta chain was sequenced during a study of prognosis after radiotherapy for stage I lung cancer. With V trimmed by 7 bases and J by 8 bases, 8 bases remained unmatched. The CDR3 spans 13 residues. Genomic DNA provided the template from which TCR beta CDR3 was amplified by two-round multiplex PCR. First-round PCR, the initial amplification, used primers specific to each TRBV and TRBJ gene. TCRdb analysed the multiplex PCR reads with MiXCR anew, one entry per CDR3 protein. The table shows some 19,000 distinct CDR3 sequences, with 45% to 50% occurring only once. This TCR derives from a donor at least 50 years old with non-small cell lung cancer. The sample consisted of PBMCs, taken before or after stereotactic body radiation therapy (not recorded which). V is TRBV12-3 or TRBV12-4 and J is TRBJ2-7, with 10 bases identical to TRBD2. CDR3 loop: CASISGTSAKQYF. The CDR3 coding sequence is TGTGCCAGCATTTCTGGGACTAGCGCAAAGCAGTACTTC.